The T cell receptor beta chain described here comes from a study of T cells in Graves' hyperthyroidism and ophthalmopathy. Study-wide findings and caveats: The model anticipated ophthalmopathy a median around 6 months pre-onset.

Amplification targeted TCR beta CDR3 regions from RNA transcripts. Using the HTBI primer set, a first-round RT-PCR was run on the TCR CDR3. MiXCR, applied by TCRdb to the multiplex PCR reads, yields one record per CDR3 protein. The sample lists hundreds of thousands of distinct CDR3 sequences, roughly an eighth occurring once. This clonotype was counted at least ten times. Its cognate antigen is unknown. The V gene end was trimmed by 5 bases and the J gene end by 6 bases; junction bases not matched to a gene: 4. Germline V lookup: CDR1 SGHTA, CDR2 FQGNSA. CDR3 length: 15 residues. Exclusion of patients followed from uncontrolled infection, other autoimmune disease, pregnancy or lactation. Diagnoses used clinical symptoms, serum thyroxine and TRAb, thyroid ultrasound and orbital computed tomography. PBMCs were derived from about 10 ml fresh peripheral blood.

This sequence joins TRBV7-2 and TRBJ2-3, with 14 bases lining up with TRBD2. The receptor was isolated from a woman aged 35 to 49 with Graves' ophthalmopathy. Source material: blood. The CDR3 reads CASSATSGGGDTQYF. The CDR3, as DNA: TGTGCCAGCAGCGCGACTAGCGGGGGGGGCGATACGCAGTATTTT.